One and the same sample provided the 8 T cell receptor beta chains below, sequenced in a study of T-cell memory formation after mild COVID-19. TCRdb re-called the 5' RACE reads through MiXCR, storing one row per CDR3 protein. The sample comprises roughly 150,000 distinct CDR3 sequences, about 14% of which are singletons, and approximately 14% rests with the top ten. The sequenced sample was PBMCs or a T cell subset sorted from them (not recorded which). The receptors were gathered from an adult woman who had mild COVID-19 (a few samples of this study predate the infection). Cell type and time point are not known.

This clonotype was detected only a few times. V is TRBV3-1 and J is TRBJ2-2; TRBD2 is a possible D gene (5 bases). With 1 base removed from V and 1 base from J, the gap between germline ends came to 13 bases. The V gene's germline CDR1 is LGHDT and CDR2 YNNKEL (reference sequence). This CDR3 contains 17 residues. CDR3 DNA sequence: TGTGCCAGCAGCCAAGGGTCATTCCGGGGGAACACCGGGGAGCTGTTTTTT. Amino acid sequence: CASSQGSFRGNTGELFF.

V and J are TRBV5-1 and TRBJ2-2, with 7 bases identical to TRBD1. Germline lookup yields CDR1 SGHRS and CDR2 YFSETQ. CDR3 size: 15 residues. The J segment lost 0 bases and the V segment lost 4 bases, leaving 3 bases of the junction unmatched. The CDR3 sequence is CASSADRANTGELFF. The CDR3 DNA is TGCGCCAGCAGCGCCGACAGGGCGAACACCGGGGAGCTGTTTTTT.

The CDR3 bases are TGTGCCAGCAGTCCGACGTCCGGAGGCTACGAGCAGTACTTC. This encodes CASSPTSGGYEQYF. This sequence joins TRBV28 and TRBJ2-7, with a possible D match to TRBD2 (5 bases). Trimming left V 5 bases short and J 3 bases short, with 14 bases between. The CDR3 is made up of 14 amino acids. Per the germline V gene, CDR1 is MDHEN and CDR2 is SYDVKM.

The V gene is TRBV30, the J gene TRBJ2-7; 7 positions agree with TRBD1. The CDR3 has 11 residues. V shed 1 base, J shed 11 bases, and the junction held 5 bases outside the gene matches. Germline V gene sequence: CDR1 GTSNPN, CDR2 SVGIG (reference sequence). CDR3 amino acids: CAWSEGTEKYF. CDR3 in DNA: TGTGCCTGGAGTGAAGGGACAGAGAAGTACTTC.

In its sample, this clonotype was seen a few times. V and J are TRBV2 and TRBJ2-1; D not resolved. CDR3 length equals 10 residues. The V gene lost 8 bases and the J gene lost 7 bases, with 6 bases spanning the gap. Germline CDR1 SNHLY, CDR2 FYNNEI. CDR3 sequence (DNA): TGTGCCAGCGGAAGGAATGAGCAGTTCTTC. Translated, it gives CASGRNEQFF. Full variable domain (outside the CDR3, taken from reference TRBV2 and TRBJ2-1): EPEVTQTPSHQVTQMGQEVILRCVPISNHLYFYWYRQILGQKVEFLVSFYNNEISEKSEIFDDQFSVERPDGSNFTLKIRSTKLEDSAMYFCASGRNEQFFGPGTRLTVL.

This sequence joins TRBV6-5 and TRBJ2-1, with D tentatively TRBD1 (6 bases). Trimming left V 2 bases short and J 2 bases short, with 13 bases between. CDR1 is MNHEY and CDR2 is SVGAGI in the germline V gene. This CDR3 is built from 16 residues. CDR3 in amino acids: CASSYSLGAPYNEQFF. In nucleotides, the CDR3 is TGTGCCAGCAGTTACAGTCTGGGGGCTCCCTACAATGAGCAGTTCTTC.

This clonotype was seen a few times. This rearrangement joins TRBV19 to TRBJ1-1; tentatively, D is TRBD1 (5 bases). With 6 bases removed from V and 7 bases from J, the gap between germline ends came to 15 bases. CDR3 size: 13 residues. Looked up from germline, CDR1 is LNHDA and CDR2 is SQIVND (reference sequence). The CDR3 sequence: CASSLRYRGEAFF. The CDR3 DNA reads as TGTGCCAGTAGCTTGAGGTATAGGGGTGAAGCTTTCTTT.

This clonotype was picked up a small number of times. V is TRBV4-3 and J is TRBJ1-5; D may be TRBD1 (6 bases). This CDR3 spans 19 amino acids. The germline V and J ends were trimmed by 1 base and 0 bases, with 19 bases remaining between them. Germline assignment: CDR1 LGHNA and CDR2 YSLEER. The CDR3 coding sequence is TGCGCCAGCAGCCAAGGGGTAGGGGGGGGTGCATATAGCAATCAGCCCCAGCATTTT. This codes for CASSQGVGGGAYSNQPQHF.